This note documents a single T cell receptor (beta chain) sequence. As yet, its antigen is unknown. The CDR3 sequence is 15 residues long. Germline V gene data show CDR1 as KGHSH and CDR2 as LQKENI. The sample comes from a study of blood T cells in healthy people across ages. Study observations and caveats: Changes in expanded clonotypes were possibly confounded, as the CMV status of donors was unknown.

Through a sample-barcoded 5' primer and a J-beta primer mix, a second PCR was run for about 6 to 12 cycles. TCRdb re-called the 5' RACE reads through MiXCR, storing one row per CDR3 protein. The table lists over 1,500,000 distinct CDR3 sequences, roughly two fifths of them singletons. Approximately 9 milliliters of peripheral blood were drawn from each donor into EDTA-treated tubes. Material: blood. The V call is TRBV18, the J call TRBJ2-7; 9 bases are a match to TRBD1. The J call is uncertain, as TRBJ2-5 better fits the DNA end. This sequence originates from a human donor in good health. As DNA, the CDR3 is TGTGCCAGCTCACCAGGGGACAGGGTTCGAGAGACCCAGTACTTC. As protein: CASSPGDRVRETQYF.